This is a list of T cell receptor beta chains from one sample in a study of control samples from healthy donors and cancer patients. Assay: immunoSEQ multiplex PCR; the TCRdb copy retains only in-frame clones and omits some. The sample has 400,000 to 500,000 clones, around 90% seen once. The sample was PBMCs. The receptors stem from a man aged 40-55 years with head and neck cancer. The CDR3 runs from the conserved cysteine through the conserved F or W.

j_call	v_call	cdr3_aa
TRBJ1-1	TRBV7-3	CASSLAGKGLTEAFF
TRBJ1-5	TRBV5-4	CASSLQTPGGNQPQHF
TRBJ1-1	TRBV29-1	CSAGSGGTEAFF
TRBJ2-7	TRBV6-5	CASSYLGAEQYF
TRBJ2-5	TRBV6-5	CASSSLAGGRETQYF
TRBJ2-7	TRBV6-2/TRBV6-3	CASSYRMDYEQYF
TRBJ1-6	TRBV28	CASRDLGAPLPLHF
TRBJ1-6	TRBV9	CASSGGGNSYNSPLHF
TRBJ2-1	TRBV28	CASTRTAWNYNEQFF
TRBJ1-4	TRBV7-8	CASSPLAQNEKLFF
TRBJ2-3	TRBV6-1	CASSETSPTPYQYF
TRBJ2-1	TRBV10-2	CASSPPGKYNEQFF
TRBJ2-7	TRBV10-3	CAISVGDRGEQYF
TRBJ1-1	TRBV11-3	CASSLRRDGPAFF
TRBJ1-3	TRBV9	CASSRQGSGNTIYF
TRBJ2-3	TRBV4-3	CASSQDLRTVGSTDTQYF
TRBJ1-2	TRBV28	CASSLTRTLRFYGYTF
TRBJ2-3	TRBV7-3	CASSPKWGGTDTQYF
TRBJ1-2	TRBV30	CAWSVGTYGYTF
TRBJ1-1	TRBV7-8	CASSPTGALNTEAFF
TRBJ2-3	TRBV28	CASETSGRAGGDTQYF
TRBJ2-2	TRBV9	CASSVVRGSGTGELFF
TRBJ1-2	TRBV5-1	CASSLDPGTGVDGYTF
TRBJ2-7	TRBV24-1	CATTIDREGEQYF
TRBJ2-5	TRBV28	CASSKPGPETQYF
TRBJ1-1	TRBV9	CASSLGQLNTEAFF
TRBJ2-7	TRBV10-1	CASSEAGTTHEQYF
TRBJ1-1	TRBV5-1	CASSLGRGVGNTEAFF
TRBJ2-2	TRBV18	CASSPGTGNTGELFF
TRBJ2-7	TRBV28	CASTTPQGTNYEQYF
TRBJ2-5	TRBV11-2	CASSRQETQYF